This T cell receptor (beta chain) was sequenced during a study of blood T cell repertoires in COVID-19. Background on the study: Specimens from acute and convalescent COVID-19 originated in the United States, Italy and Spain. PBMCs, B-cell-depleted T cells, or T cells provided the cDNA or gDNA that made up the material.

The sample holds one count of this clone. The germline V gene encodes CDR1 KGHDR and CDR2 SFDVKD. V gave up 7 bases and J gave up 0 bases; unmatched junction bases: 7. There are 15 residues in the CDR3. The Seattle patients joined while their infection was active and were tracked longitudinally afterward. As processed by the authors: The authors estimated nucleated cell counts from reference gene primer amplification. Libraries were prepared by immunoSEQ multiplex PCR; TCRdb keeps only in-frame clonotypes and omits some of them. V, J and clone size are taken as reported in that table, and D and trimming were inferred from the DNA itself. The sample has hundreds of thousands of clones; more than 70% are singletons.

The sample consisted of peripheral blood. The source of this sequence is a woman in her 30s with COVID-19, enrolled during active disease. The chain is built from TRBV24-1 and TRBJ2-5, with 7 bases that match TRBD1. CDR3: CATSLGQAYQETQYF. CDR3 bases: TGTGCCACCAGCCTCGGACAGGCGTACCAAGAGACCCAGTACTTC.